The T cell receptor beta chain described here comes from a study of identical twins. Regarding the study as a whole: In monozygotic twins, models underestimated the sharing of out-of-frame TCR alpha.

Healthy Caucasians alone served as donors. This clonotype occurred a few times. Its specificity is not known. This CDR3 contains 14 residues. The germline gives CDR1 SEHNR, CDR2 FQNEAQ (reference sequence). Trimming at V came to 6 bases and at J to 5 bases, leaving 6 bases not matched to a gene. One entry per CDR3 protein, called by TCRdb with MiXCR from the 5' RACE reads. The sample lists some 300,000 distinct CDR3 sequences, around an eighth occurring once. These data were likewise used in another study, on yellow fever vaccine responses in identical twins.

Input material: CD8+ T cells sorted from blood. This receptor was taken from a woman younger than 35 in good health. J is TRBJ2-5 and V is TRBV7-9, with 10 nucleotides matching TRBD2. Here the CDR3 reads CASSVAGGHETQYF. CDR3 bases: TGTGCCAGCAGTGTAGCGGGAGGACATGAGACCCAGTACTTC.